Listed here are 23 T cell receptor beta chains from one sample, sequenced in a study of T cells in Graves' hyperthyroidism and ophthalmopathy. Amplification targeted TCR beta CDR3 regions from RNA transcripts. The TCR CDR3 first-round RT-PCR relied on the HTBI primer set. TCRdb redid the calling of the multiplex PCR reads with MiXCR, one entry per CDR3 protein. The top ten hold about 20% of the sample, which has a few hundred thousand distinct CDR3 sequences, 35% to 55% seen once. The sequenced sample consisted of peripheral blood or thyroid tissue (not recorded which). The source is an adult woman with Graves' disease, either hyperthyroidism or ophthalmopathy (not recorded which).

Remarks on this clonotype: A junction end diverges from the germline sequence, so it may reflect a read error. This rearrangement joins TRBV6-5 to TRBJ2-6; D is unclear. The CDR3 length is 14 residues. Per germline, CDR1 MNHEY and CDR2 SVGAGI. The CDR3 here is CASSKDQQRATEAF. CDR3 DNA: TGTGCCAGCAGCAAGGACCAGCAACGGGCCACTGAAGCTTTC.

The chain is built from TRBV2 and TRBJ1-4, with D possibly TRBD1 on 6 matching bases. Germline V CDR1 and CDR2: SNHLY, FYNNEI. The ends were cut back, 1 base at V and 10 bases at J, with 7 bases in the middle. This CDR3 has 12 residues. This chain's CDR3 is CASSEDRVKLFF. CDR3 nucleotide sequence: TGTGCCAGCAGTGAAGACAGGGTAAAACTGTTTTTT.

This clonotype was detected only a few times. A junction boundary mismatches the germline segment, possibly from a read error. V and J are TRBV7-2 and TRBJ1-4; 7 bases are shared with TRBD1. This CDR3 has 15 residues. Per the germline V gene, CDR1 is SGHTA and CDR2 is FQGNSA. CDR3 sequence (DNA): TGTGCTAGCATGACAGGGCCTGGAACTAATGAAAAACTGTTTTTT. As protein: CASMTGPGTNEKLFF.

The chain is built from TRBV6-1 and TRBJ2-5; D is perhaps TRBD2 (6 bases). This CDR3 is built from 16 residues. Germline lookup yields CDR1 MNHNS and CDR2 SASEGT. Trimming took off 7 bases at V and 5 bases at J, with 23 bases between the two ends. CDR3 nucleotides: TGTGCCAGCACCACGAGTGGTCCGGGAGCGGTGGAGACCCAGTACTTC. Its translation: CASTTSGPGAVETQYF.

This clonotype was detected ten times or more. An end of the junction does not agree with germline; a read error may underlie this. The chain is built from TRBV5-1 and TRBJ2-2; D remains ambiguous. The CDR3 runs to 10 residues. From germline, CDR1 is SGHRS and CDR2 YFSETQ. Here the CDR3 DNA reads TGTGCCAGCAGCCCCGGGGAGCTGTTTTTT. Its protein product is CASSPGELFF. The entire variable domain, with the rest obtained from reference TRBV5-1 and TRBJ2-2, is as follows: KAGVTQTPRYLIKTRGQQVTLSCSPISGHRSVSWYQQTPGQGLQFLFEYFSETQRNKGNFPGRFSGRQFSNSRSEMNVSTLELGDSALYLCASSPGELFFGEGSRLTVL.

This clonotype was counted at least ten times. The CDR3 loop is CASALGLDTEAFF. The CDR3 nucleotides read TGCGCCAGCGCCTTGGGCTTGGACACTGAAGCTTTCTTT. This chain links TRBV5-1 with TRBJ1-1, with D uncertain. V was clipped by 7 bases and J by 3 bases, with 13 bases between them. Germline CDR1 and CDR2: SGHRS and YFSETQ. CDR3 size: 13 residues.

V gene TRBV7-8 combines with J gene TRBJ1-5, with D perhaps TRBD1 (5 bases). V lost 0 bases and J lost 2, with 11 bases in between. Germline CDR1 is SGHVS and CDR2 is FQNEAQ. The CDR3 has 16 amino acids. CDR3 loop: CASSLAGTSGNQPQHF. Written as DNA, the CDR3 is TGTGCCAGCAGCTTAGCCGGGACTAGCGGCAATCAGCCCCAGCATTTT.

For this clonotype: Given a much more abundant clone one base away, this may be a read error. The genes are TRBV4-2 and TRBJ2-7, with TRBD2 as a possible D gene (6 bases). This CDR3 is 15 amino acids long. The germline gives CDR1 LGHNA, CDR2 YNFKEQ. As DNA, the CDR3 is TGTGCCAGCGGCCAAGATGAATTAGGCGGGAAAGAGCAGTACTTC. This codes for CASGQDELGGKEQYF.

The rearrangement links TRBV6-5 to TRBJ1-4; no clear D. CDR1 and CDR2 (germline): MNHEY, SVGAGI. Trimming left V 0 bases short and J 5 bases short, with 10 bases between. This CDR3 is built from 15 residues. CDR3 in amino acids: CASSYSTPLNEKLFF. CDR3 coding DNA: TGTGCCAGCAGTTACTCGACGCCACTCAATGAAAAACTGTTTTTT.

At least ten counts were recorded for this clonotype. Possible read error: a much larger clone is one base away. The chain links TRBV15 to TRBJ2-5, with TRBD2 matching over 7 bases. V lost 5 bases and J lost 5; bases outside the gene matches: 11. The V gene's germline CDR1 is LNHNV and CDR2 YYDKDF (reference sequence). The CDR3 has 15 amino acids. The CDR3 reads CATSGGRLVQETQYF. The CDR3 region has the DNA TGTGCCACCAGCGGCGGGAGACTAGTCCAGGAGACCCAGTACTTC.

The rearrangement uses TRBV10-1 and TRBJ1-1; the D is unclear. V dropped 6 bases and J dropped 7 bases, with 12 bases sitting between them. Per germline, CDR1 WNHNN and CDR2 SYGVQD (reference sequence). The CDR3 is 12 amino acids. The chain's CDR3 is CASSGVEGEAFF. CDR3 bases: TGCGCCAGCAGCGGGGTTGAGGGTGAAGCTTTCTTT.

This clonotype was counted a few times. This chain links TRBV5-1 with TRBJ1-2; 7 bases are shared with TRBD1. The CDR3 loop spans 12 amino acids. Trimming cost V 4 bases and J 7 bases; bases outside gene matches: 4. The V gene's germline CDR1 is SGHRS and CDR2 YFSETQ. The CDR3 reads CASSVGQSGYTF. In nucleotides, the CDR3 is TGCGCCAGCAGCGTGGGACAGAGTGGCTACACCTTC. The whole variable domain, remainder taken from reference TRBV5-1 and TRBJ1-2, is KAGVTQTPRYLIKTRGQQVTLSCSPISGHRSVSWYQQTPGQGLQFLFEYFSETQRNKGNFPGRFSGRQFSNSRSEMNVSTLELGDSALYLCASSVGQSGYTFGSGTRLTVV.

This clonotype has a count of ten or more. This chain links TRBV2 with TRBJ2-7; D is perhaps TRBD1 (6 bases). The CDR3 has 14 amino acids. Germline CDR1 reads SNHLY; CDR2 reads FYNNEI. V lost 8 bases to trimming and J lost 7 bases, with 21 bases between them. The CDR3 reads CASGQNRAPSEQYF. DNA for the CDR3: TGTGCCAGCGGGCAAAACAGGGCTCCGTCGGAGCAGTACTTC.

This chain connects TRBV30 to TRBJ1-5, with 7 bases that match TRBD1. Trimming took 4 bases from V and 4 from J; bases not matched to a gene: 4. Germline V gene lookup returns CDR1 GTSNPN and CDR2 SVGIG (reference sequence). The CDR3 has 13 amino acids. CDR3 sequence (DNA): TGTGCCTGGACTCAGGGGGGAAATCAGCCCCAGCATTTT. The encoded protein is CAWTQGGNQPQHF.

Ten or more counts support this clonotype. The chain is built from TRBV15 and TRBJ1-1; D not resolved. The V gene's germline CDR1 is LNHNV and CDR2 YYDKDF (reference sequence). This CDR3 has 12 residues. Trimming left V 8 bases short and J 1 base short, with 8 bases between. DNA of the CDR3: TGTGCCACCGGTCACAGGAACACTGAAGCTTTCTTT. Amino acids: CATGHRNTEAFF. The full variable domain, rest sourced from reference TRBV15 and TRBJ1-1, is DAMVIQNPRYQVTQFGKPVTLSCSQTLNHNVMYWYQQKSSQAPKLLFHYYDKDFNNEADTPDNFQSRRPNTSFCFLDIRSPGLGDTAMYLCATGHRNTEAFFGQGTRLTVV.

In regard to this clonotype: Compared with germline, one end of the junction differs, possibly owing to a read error. The rearrangement joins TRBV7-7 to TRBJ1-5; no clear D gene. This CDR3 is 16 amino acids long. Per germline, CDR1 SSHAT and CDR2 FNYEAQ (reference sequence). The CDR3 bases are TGTGCTAGCAGCTTCGGGTTAGCGGGAGAACAAGAGACCCAGCATTTT. Its protein is CASSFGLAGEQETQHF.

Points on this clonotype: The likely explanation is a read error, given a far larger clone one base away. The chain combines TRBV5-1 with TRBJ2-2; no clear D gene. The CDR3 totals 12 residues. Germline V gene data show CDR1 as SGHRS and CDR2 as YFSETQ. CDR3 in amino acids: CASSSNAGELFF. CDR3 DNA sequence: TGCGCCAGCAGCTCGAACGCCGGGGAGCTGTTTTTT.

This sequence joins TRBV5-1 and TRBJ2-5; 11 bases are a match to TRBD1. V lost 0 bases to trimming and J lost 2 bases; unmatched junction nucleotides: 6. The CDR3 sequence is 17 residues long. From germline, CDR1 is SGHRS and CDR2 YFSETQ. The DNA for the CDR3 is TGCGCCAGCAGCTTGGCCGGGACAGGGGGGAATCAAGAGACCCAGTACTTC. This encodes CASSLAGTGGNQETQYF.

The CDR3 nucleotides are TGCGCCAGCAGCGGACAGGGGTGGGACACTGAAGCTTTCTTT. Its protein is CASSGQGWDTEAFF. The chain uses TRBV10-2 and TRBJ1-1, with TRBD1 matching 9 bases. This CDR3 is built from 14 residues. Germline V gene data show CDR1 as WSHSY and CDR2 as SAAADI. J was trimmed by 3 bases and V by 6 bases; bases with no gene match: 5.

V is TRBV25-1 and J is TRBJ2-5, with D possibly matching TRBD2 (5 bases). Germline assignment: CDR1 MGHDK and CDR2 SYGVNS. This CDR3 has 14 amino acids. Trimming stripped 6 bases from V and 4 bases from J, with 15 bases between. The CDR3 nucleotides are TGTGCCAGCAGCGTAGCGATCGGTAGAGAGACCCAGTACTTC. Protein: CASSVAIGRETQYF.

At least ten counts were recorded for this clonotype. This sequence joins TRBV28 and TRBJ2-5; D is tentatively TRBD1 or TRBD2 (5 bases each). Germline loops: CDR1 MDHEN, CDR2 SYDVKM. The length of the CDR3 is 14 residues. V shed 3 bases and J shed 1 base, with 9 bases lying between them. The CDR3 nucleotides read TGTGCCAGCAGTTTGGGGACCTTCCAAGAGACCCAGTACTTC. It codes for CASSLGTFQETQYF.

The CDR3 coding sequence is TGTGCCAGCACCCGTAGCGACACTGAAGCTTTCTTT. This encodes CASTRSDTEAFF. The chain couples TRBV12-3 or TRBV12-4 to TRBJ1-1; D gene unclear. V lost 7 bases, J lost 3 bases, and 9 bases lay in between. The CDR3 consists of 12 residues.

The CDR3 here is CASSDSTFGYTF. CDR3 DNA: TGTGCCAGCAGCGACTCGACGTTTGGCTACACCTTC. V is TRBV11-2 and J is TRBJ1-2; D uncertain. V dropped 5 bases and J dropped 7 bases, with 11 bases sitting between them. CDR3 length equals 12 residues. Germline V gene lookup returns CDR1 SGHAT and CDR2 FQNNGV.